This T cell receptor beta chain was obtained from a study of blood T cells in healthy people across ages. Germline V gene sequence: CDR1 SGHNT, CDR2 YENEEA. The CDR3 length is 16 residues. The V and J ends lost 1 base and 2 bases respectively, with 14 bases between them. There are a few counts of this clonotype. No antigen is known for it. Through a sample-barcoded 5' primer and a J-beta primer mix, a second PCR was run for roughly 7 to 12 cycles. TCRdb re-called the 5' RACE reads through MiXCR, storing one row per CDR3 protein. The sample holds nearly 1 million distinct CDR3 sequences; roughly 50% are singletons and the top ten take around 21%. The study, taken as a whole, reports: More naive CD4+ cells and higher diversity marked long-lived donors relative to aged donors. No conclusive comparison of naive versus antigen-experienced cells was possible with unsorted PBMCs.

This sequence was found in a woman aged 60 to 75 in good health. The sample was blood. The chain uses TRBV11-3 and TRBJ2-5; no firm D call. CDR3 residues: CASSLGRGRSQETQYF. CDR3 nucleotide sequence: TGTGCCAGCAGCTTAGGCCGCGGCAGAAGTCAAGAGACCCAGTACTTC.